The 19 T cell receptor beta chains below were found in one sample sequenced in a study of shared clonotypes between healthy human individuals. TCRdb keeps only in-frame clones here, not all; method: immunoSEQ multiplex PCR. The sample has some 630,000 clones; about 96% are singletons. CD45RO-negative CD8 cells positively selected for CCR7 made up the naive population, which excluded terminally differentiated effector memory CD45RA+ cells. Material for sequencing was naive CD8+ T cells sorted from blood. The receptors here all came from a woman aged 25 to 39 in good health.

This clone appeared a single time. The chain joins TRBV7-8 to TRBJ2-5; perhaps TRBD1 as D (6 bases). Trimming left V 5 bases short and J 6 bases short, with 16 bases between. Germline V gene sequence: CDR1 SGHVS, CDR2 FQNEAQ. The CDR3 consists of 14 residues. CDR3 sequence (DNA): TGTGCCAGCAGCACCCCCCAGGGGAAGCAGACCCAGTACTTC. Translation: CASSTPQGKQTQYF. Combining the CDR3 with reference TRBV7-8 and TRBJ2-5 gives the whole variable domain GAGVSQSPRYKVAKRGQDVALRCDPISGHVSLFWYQQALGQGPEFLTYFQNEAQLDKSGLPSDRFFAERPEGSVSTLKIQRTQQEDSAVYLCASSTPQGKQTQYFGPGTRLLVL.

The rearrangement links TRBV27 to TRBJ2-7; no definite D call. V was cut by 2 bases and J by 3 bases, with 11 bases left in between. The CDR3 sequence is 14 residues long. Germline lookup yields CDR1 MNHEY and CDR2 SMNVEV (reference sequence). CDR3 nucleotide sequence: TGTGCCAGCAGTTTAATCGGGTCTCACTACGAGCAGTACTTC. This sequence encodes CASSLIGSHYEQYF.

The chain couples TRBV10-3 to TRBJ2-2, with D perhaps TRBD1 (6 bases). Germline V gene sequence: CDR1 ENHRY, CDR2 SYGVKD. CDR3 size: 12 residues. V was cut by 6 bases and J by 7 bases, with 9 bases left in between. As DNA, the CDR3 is TGTGCCATCAGGACAGGCCTCGGGGAGCTGTTTTTT. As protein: CAIRTGLGELFF.

CDR3 region: CASSLNGGANEQFF. CDR3 in DNA: TGTGCCAGCAGCTTGAACGGAGGCGCAAATGAGCAGTTCTTC. The rearrangement uses TRBV5-6 and TRBJ2-1, with D maybe TRBD2 (5 bases). Trimming removed 1 base from V and 7 bases from J, with 12 bases in between. In germline, CDR1 is SGHDT, CDR2 YYEEEE. The CDR3 loop spans 14 amino acids.

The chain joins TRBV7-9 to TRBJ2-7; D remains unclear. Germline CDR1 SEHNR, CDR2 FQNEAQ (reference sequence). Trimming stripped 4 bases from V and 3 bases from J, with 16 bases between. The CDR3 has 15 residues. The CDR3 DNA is TGTGCCAGCAGCTCCTTAATGGCGACCTACTACGAGCAGTACTTC. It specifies CASSSLMATYYEQYF.

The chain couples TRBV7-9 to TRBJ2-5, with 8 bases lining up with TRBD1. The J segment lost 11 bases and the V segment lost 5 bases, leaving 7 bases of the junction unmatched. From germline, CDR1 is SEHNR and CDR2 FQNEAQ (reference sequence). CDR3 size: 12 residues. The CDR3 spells CASSQGAGEQYF. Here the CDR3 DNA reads TGTGCCAGCAGCCAGGGGGCTGGAGAGCAGTACTTC.

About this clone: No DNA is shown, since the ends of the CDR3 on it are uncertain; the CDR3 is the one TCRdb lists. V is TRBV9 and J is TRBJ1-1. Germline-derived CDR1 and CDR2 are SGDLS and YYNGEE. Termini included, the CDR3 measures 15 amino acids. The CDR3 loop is CASSVGPGLNTEAFF.

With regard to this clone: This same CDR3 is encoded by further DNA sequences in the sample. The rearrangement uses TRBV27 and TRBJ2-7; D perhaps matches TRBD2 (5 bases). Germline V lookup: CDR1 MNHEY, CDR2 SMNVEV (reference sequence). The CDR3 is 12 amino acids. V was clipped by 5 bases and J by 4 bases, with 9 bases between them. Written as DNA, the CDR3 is TGTGCCAGCAGTAGCTCGGGGTACGAGCAGTACTTC. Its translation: CASSSSGYEQYF.

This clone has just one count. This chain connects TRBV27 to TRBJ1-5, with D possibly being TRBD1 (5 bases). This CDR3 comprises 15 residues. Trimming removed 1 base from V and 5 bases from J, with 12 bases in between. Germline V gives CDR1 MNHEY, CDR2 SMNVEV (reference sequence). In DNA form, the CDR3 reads TGTGCCAGCAGTTTATGGCAGGGAGGTGATCAGCCCCAGCATTTT. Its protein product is CASSLWQGGDQPQHF.

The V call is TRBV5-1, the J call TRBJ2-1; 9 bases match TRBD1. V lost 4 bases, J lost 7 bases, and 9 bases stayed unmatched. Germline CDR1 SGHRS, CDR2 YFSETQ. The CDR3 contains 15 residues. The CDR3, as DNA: TGCGCCAGCAGCCTACCGGGACAGGGAGGAAATGAGCAGTTCTTC. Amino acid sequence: CASSLPGQGGNEQFF.

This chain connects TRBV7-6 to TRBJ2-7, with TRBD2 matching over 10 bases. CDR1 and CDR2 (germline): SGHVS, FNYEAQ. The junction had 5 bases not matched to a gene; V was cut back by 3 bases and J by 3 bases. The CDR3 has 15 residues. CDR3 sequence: CASSFGGLAVYEQYF. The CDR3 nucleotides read TGTGCCAGCAGCTTCGGTGGACTAGCGGTCTACGAGCAGTACTTC.

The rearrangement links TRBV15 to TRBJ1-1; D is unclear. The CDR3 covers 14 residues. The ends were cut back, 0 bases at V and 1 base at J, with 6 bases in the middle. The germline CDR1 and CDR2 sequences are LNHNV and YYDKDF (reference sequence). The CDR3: CATSRDLSNTEAFF. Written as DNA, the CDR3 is TGTGCCACCAGCAGAGATCTCTCGAACACTGAAGCTTTCTTT.

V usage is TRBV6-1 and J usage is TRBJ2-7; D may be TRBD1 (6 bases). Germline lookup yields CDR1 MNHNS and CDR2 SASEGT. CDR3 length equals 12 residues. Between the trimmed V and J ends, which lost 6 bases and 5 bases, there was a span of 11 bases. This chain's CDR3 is CASRVRGNEQYF. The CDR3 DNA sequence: TGTGCCAGCAGGGTCAGGGGTAACGAGCAGTACTTC.

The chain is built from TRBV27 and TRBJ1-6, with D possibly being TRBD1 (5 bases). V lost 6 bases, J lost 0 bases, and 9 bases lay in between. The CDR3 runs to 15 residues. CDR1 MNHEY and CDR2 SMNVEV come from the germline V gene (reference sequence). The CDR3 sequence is CASRGPFSYNSPLHF. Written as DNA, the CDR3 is TGTGCCAGCAGGGGACCATTCTCCTATAATTCACCCCTCCACTTT.

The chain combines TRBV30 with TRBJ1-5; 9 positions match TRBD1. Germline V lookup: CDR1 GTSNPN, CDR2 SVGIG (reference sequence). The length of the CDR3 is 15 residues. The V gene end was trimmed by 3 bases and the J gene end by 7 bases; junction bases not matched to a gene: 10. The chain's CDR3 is CAWRFYGTGRQPQHF. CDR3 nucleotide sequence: TGTGCCTGGAGATTCTACGGGACAGGGCGCCAGCCCCAGCATTTT.

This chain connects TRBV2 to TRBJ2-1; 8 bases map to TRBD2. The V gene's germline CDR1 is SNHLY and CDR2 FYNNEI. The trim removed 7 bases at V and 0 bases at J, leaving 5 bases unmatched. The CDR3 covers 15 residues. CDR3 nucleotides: TGTGCCAGCATTAGCGGGGCAAGCTCCTACAATGAGCAGTTCTTC. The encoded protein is CASISGASSYNEQFF.

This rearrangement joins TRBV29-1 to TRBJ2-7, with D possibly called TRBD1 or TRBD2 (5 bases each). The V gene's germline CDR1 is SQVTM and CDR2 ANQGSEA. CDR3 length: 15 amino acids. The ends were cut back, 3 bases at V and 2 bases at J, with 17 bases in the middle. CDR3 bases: TGCAGCGTTGATGGGGCTGGACCTAGCCCCTACGAGCAGTACTTC. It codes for CSVDGAGPSPYEQYF.

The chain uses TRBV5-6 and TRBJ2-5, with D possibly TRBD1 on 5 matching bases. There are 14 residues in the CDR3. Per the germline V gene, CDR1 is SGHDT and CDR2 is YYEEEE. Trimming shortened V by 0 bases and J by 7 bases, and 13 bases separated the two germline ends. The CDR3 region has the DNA TGTGCCAGCAGCTTGGGCGACAGCCAGGTGACCCAGTACTTC. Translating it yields CASSLGDSQVTQYF.

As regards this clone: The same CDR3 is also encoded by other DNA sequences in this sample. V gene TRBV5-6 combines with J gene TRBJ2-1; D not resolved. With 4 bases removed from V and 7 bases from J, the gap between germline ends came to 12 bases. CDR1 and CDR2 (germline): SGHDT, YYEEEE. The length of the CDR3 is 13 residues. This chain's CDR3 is CASSPTSANEQFF. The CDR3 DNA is TGTGCCAGCAGCCCAACAAGCGCAAATGAGCAGTTCTTC.